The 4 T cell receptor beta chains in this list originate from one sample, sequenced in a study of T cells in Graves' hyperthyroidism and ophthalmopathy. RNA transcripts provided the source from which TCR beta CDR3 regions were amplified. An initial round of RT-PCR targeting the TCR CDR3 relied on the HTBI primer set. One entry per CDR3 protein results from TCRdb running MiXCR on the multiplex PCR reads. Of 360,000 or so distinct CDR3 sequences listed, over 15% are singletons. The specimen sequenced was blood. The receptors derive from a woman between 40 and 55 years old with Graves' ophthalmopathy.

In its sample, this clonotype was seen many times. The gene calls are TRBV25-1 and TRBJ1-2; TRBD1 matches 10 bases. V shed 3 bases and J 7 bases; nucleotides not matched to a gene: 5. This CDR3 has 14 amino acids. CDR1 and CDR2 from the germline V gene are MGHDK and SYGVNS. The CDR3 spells CASSDPGQGVGYTF. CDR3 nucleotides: TGTGCCAGCAGTGACCCCGGACAGGGGGTTGGCTACACCTTC.

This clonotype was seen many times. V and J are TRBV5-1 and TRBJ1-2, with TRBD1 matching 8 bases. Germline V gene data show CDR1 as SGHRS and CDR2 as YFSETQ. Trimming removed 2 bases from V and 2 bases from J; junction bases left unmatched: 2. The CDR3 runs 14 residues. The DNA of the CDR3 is TGCGCCAGCAGCTTACAGGGGGGAAACTATGGCTACACCTTC. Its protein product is CASSLQGGNYGYTF.

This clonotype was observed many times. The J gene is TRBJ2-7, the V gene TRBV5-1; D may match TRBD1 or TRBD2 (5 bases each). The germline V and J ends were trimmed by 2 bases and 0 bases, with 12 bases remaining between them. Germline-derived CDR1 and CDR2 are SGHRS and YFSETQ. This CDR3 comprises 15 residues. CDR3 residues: CASSFTIGASYEQYF. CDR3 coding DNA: TGCGCCAGCAGCTTCACGATCGGGGCCTCCTACGAGCAGTACTTC.

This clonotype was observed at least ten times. As DNA, the CDR3 is TGTGCCAGCAGTTTAGCCGGGACAGGCATCTCTAGCACAGATACGCAGTATTTT. It yields the protein CASSLAGTGISSTDTQYF. The gene calls are TRBV12-3 or TRBV12-4 and TRBJ2-3; TRBD1 matches at 8 bases. The CDR3 is made up of 18 amino acids. The V gene end was trimmed by 0 bases and the J gene end by 0 bases; junction bases not matched to a gene: 8.